The T cell receptor (beta chain) under discussion was sequenced for a study of blood T cell repertoires in COVID-19. Study in general: The cDNA or gDNA used as material had been derived from T cells, B-cell-depleted T cells, or PBMCs.

Authors' processing steps: Amplifying reference gene primers gave estimates of nucleated cell counts. The table came from immunoSEQ multiplex PCR; TCRdb's copy has only in-frame clones and leaves some out. Clone size and V and J calls were adopted from that table, with D and trimming inferred from the DNA. This table holds 210,000 or so clones, 65% to 90% found once. The length of the CDR3 is 13 residues. V shed 5 bases and J shed 5 bases, with 12 bases lying between them. The germline V gene has CDR1 LNHDA and CDR2 SQIVND (reference sequence). The chain combines TRBV19 with TRBJ1-1, with D possibly being TRBD1 (6 bases). This clonotype was obtained from a woman aged 45-65 years with acute COVID-19. Input material: PBMCs or T cells enriched from blood (not recorded which). CDR3 in DNA: TGTGCCAGTAGTGGCAGGGGTAGGACTGAAGCTTTCTTT. It specifies CASSGRGRTEAFF.